The rows below give T cell receptor beta chains drawn from one sample of a study of T-cell reconstitution after alpha-beta-depleted transplantation in children. TCRdb reprocessed the PCR reads via MiXCR and lists one record per CDR3 protein. The sample shows about 690,000 distinct CDR3 sequences, around a sixth of them seen only once. The sample was PBMCs from the stem cell graft donor, taken from the stem cell graft. These receptors all stem from a human donor who donated a stem cell graft to a child with acute myeloid leukemia. The CDR3 runs from the conserved cysteine through the conserved F or W. A D gene is named only where the DNA matches it firmly. Rows may omit the clone size; those that give it use once, few, many or a size class.

CDR3	DNA	length	V	J	size	D
CASSFRGLRAFF	TGTGCCAGCAGTTTCAGGGGTTTAAGGGCTTTCTTT	12	TRBV28	TRBJ1-1	NA	NA
CASSYLTAYTDTQYF	TGTGCCAGCAGCTACCTGACAGCTTACACAGATACGCAGTATTTT	15	TRBV5-6	TRBJ2-3	NA	NA
CSARDLEGAGKNIQYF	TGCAGTGCTAGAGATTTGGAAGGGGCTGGCAAAAACATTCAGTACTTC	16	TRBV20-1	TRBJ2-4	many	NA
CASSLVAGTGVMKTQYF	TGTGCCAGCAGCTTAGTCGCCGGGACAGGGGTCATGAAGACCCAGTACTTC	17	TRBV7-2	TRBJ2-5	NA	TRBD1
CSARVWDRDPGYTF	TGCAGTGCTAGAGTCTGGGACAGGGATCCTGGCTACACCTTC	14	TRBV20-1	TRBJ1-2	many	TRBD1
CATSDFGTGEETQYF	TGTGCCACCAGTGATTTTGGGACGGGGGAGGAGACCCAGTACTTC	15	TRBV24-1	TRBJ2-5	NA	NA
CASSSPGTGIVDEQFF	TGTGCCAGCAGTTCCCCCGGGACAGGAATTGTAGACGAGCAGTTCTTC	16	TRBV12-3/TRBV12-4	TRBJ2-1	few	TRBD1
CASSLSPTAGYTF	TGTGCCAGCAGTTTAAGTCCCACTGCTGGCTACACCTTC	13	TRBV12-3/TRBV12-4	TRBJ1-2	NA	NA
CASSFPGQGYGYTF	TGTGCCAGCAGCTTTCCGGGACAGGGCTATGGCTACACCTTC	14	TRBV7-9	TRBJ1-2	NA	TRBD1
CASSHRVAERNTEAFF	TGTGCCAGCAGCCACAGGGTGGCAGAGAGGAACACTGAAGCTTTCTTT	16	TRBV7-6	TRBJ1-1	few	NA
CSADPIGAGANVLTF	TGCAGTGCTGACCCGATTGGGGCTGGGGCCAACGTCCTGACTTTC	15	TRBV20-1	TRBJ2-6	many	NA
CASKRGRYVEGNTEAFF	TGTGCCAGCAAGAGGGGGCGATACGTGGAGGGGAACACTGAAGCTTTCTTT	17	TRBV6-2/TRBV6-3	TRBJ1-1	NA	TRBD1
CASSLAGHGGNTIYF	TGTGCCAGCAGCTTAGCGGGGCATGGTGGAAACACCATATATTTT	15	TRBV7-2	TRBJ1-3	few	NA
CASSRARDSQNEKLFF	TGTGCCAGCAGCAGGGCCCGGGACAGCCAGAATGAAAAACTGTTTTTT	16	TRBV21-1	TRBJ1-4	NA	NA
CASSLSPTRNEQFF	TGTGCCAGCAGCTTATCCCCTACTCGCAATGAGCAGTTCTTC	14	TRBV7-2	TRBJ2-1	many	NA
CASSGYRAGYTF	TGTGCCAGCAGTGGCTACAGGGCCGGCTACACCTTC	12	TRBV25-1	TRBJ1-2	few	NA
CASSLPSGEYEQYF	TGTGCCAGCAGTTTACCTAGCGGGGAATACGAGCAGTACTTC	14	TRBV6-5	TRBJ2-7	many	TRBD2
CAISVSHGQGGRSYEQYF	TGTGCCATCAGTGTCTCGCACGGACAGGGGGGGAGGTCCTACGAGCAGTACTTC	18	TRBV10-3	TRBJ2-7	many	TRBD1
CASSFSGNRGLPDTQYF	TGTGCCAGCAGCTTTAGTGGTAACAGGGGGCTCCCAGATACGCAGTATTTT	17	TRBV7-9	TRBJ2-3	few	TRBD1
CSAREGQGNTEAFF	TGCAGTGCTAGAGAGGGACAGGGGAACACTGAAGCTTTCTTT	14	TRBV20-1	TRBJ1-1	many	TRBD1
CSASSNRGYSNQPQHF	TGCAGTGCTAGTAGCAATCGGGGGTATAGCAATCAGCCCCAGCATTTT	16	TRBV20-1	TRBJ1-5	NA	NA
CASSVPQGAEATDTQYF	TGTGCCAGCAGCGTACCCCAGGGGGCCGAAGCCACAGATACGCAGTATTTT	17	TRBV7-6	TRBJ2-3	NA	TRBD1
CASSLYTGEVRGGYTF	TGTGCCAGCAGCTTGTATACAGGGGAAGTCCGAGGTGGCTACACCTTC	16	TRBV5-5	TRBJ1-2	NA	TRBD1
CASSRGFDEKLFF	TGTGCCAGCAGCAGGGGTTTCGATGAAAAACTGTTTTTT	13	TRBV9	TRBJ1-4	few	NA
CASSFDSNQPQHF	TGCGCCAGCAGCTTCGACAGCAATCAGCCCCAGCATTTT	13	TRBV12-3/TRBV12-4	TRBJ1-5	many	NA
CSVRDSITSGANVLTF	TGCAGCGTTCGGGACTCAATTACCTCTGGGGCCAACGTCCTGACTTTC	16	TRBV29-1	TRBJ2-6	few	NA
CASSSRQGIQETQYF	TGTGCCAGCAGCTCCCGACAGGGGATCCAAGAGACCCAGTACTTC	15	TRBV12-3/TRBV12-4	TRBJ2-5	few	TRBD1
CAISEGFEGHPNEKLFF	TGTGCCATCAGTGAAGGCTTCGAGGGTCATCCTAATGAAAAACTGTTTTTT	17	TRBV6-1	TRBJ1-4	few	NA
CASSFGLSTGELFF	TGTGCCAGCAGTTTCGGCCTGTCCACCGGGGAGCTGTTTTTT	14	TRBV27	TRBJ2-2	few	NA
CASKRSSGNTIYF	TGTGCCAGCAAACGGAGCTCTGGAAACACCATATATTTT	13	TRBV7-2	TRBJ1-3	NA	NA
CASCLAGSTDTQYF	TGTGCCAGCTGTCTAGCGGGAAGCACAGATACGCAGTATTTT	14	TRBV28	TRBJ2-3	few	TRBD2
CASTTGGRGYTF	TGCGCCAGCACGACAGGGGGCAGAGGCTACACCTTC	12	TRBV5-1	TRBJ1-2	few	TRBD1
CASSFSGRQETQYF	TGTGCCAGCAGCTTTTCTGGGCGCCAAGAGACCCAGTACTTC	14	TRBV11-2	TRBJ2-5	many	NA
CSAQRSSYNEQFF	TGCAGTGCCCAGAGGAGCTCCTACAATGAGCAGTTCTTC	13	TRBV20-1	TRBJ2-1	many	NA
CASSNQRGLTDTQYF	TGTGCCAGCAGCAACCAGAGGGGATTGACAGATACGCAGTATTTT	15	TRBV11-1	TRBJ2-3	NA	NA
CASSPRWGGWTEAFF	TGTGCCAGCAGTCCTAGGTGGGGGGGCTGGACTGAAGCTTTCTTT	15	TRBV27	TRBJ1-1	many	NA
CASIWGALDKNYGYTF	TGTGCCAGCATTTGGGGGGCGCTAGACAAGAACTATGGCTACACCTTC	16	TRBV6-5	TRBJ1-2	NA	NA
CASGWGQLYNEQFF	TGCGCCAGCGGTTGGGGGCAGCTGTACAATGAGCAGTTCTTC	14	TRBV10-2	TRBJ2-1	NA	NA
CASSSGGGGTEAFF	TGTGCCAGCAGCTCTGGGGGAGGAGGCACTGAAGCTTTCTTT	14	TRBV7-2	TRBJ1-1	many	NA
CASSYDQGGGYTF	TGTGCCAGCAGTTATGACCAGGGAGGCGGCTACACCTTC	13	TRBV6-5	TRBJ1-2	few	NA
CSATGTSGGRLTDTQYF	TGCAGTGCTACGGGAACTAGCGGGGGCCGACTCACAGATACGCAGTATTTT	17	TRBV20-1	TRBJ2-3	many	TRBD2
CATSTRQGRADTQYF	TGTGCCACCAGCACACGACAGGGAAGGGCAGATACGCAGTATTTT	15	TRBV15	TRBJ2-3	NA	TRBD1
CAIRETTSLDGYTF	TGTGCCATCAGGGAGACAACTTCTCTCGATGGCTACACCTTC	14	TRBV10-3	TRBJ1-2	many	NA
CSAPPGQGTDTQYF	TGCAGTGCTCCGCCGGGCCAGGGCACAGATACGCAGTATTTT	14	TRBV20-1	TRBJ2-3	many	NA
CASREREGADTQYF	TGTGCCAGCCGGGAAAGGGAGGGTGCAGATACGCAGTATTTT	14	TRBV7-3	TRBJ2-3	few	TRBD2
CSAPVTGNREQFF	TGCAGTGCTCCAGTAACAGGGAATCGGGAGCAGTTCTTC	13	TRBV20-1	TRBJ2-1	many	NA
CASSSAQGVGETQYF	TGTGCCAGCAGCTCTGCACAGGGAGTGGGGGAGACCCAGTACTTC	15	TRBV7-9	TRBJ2-5	NA	NA
CASSWRQGREEKLFF	TGTGCCAGCAGCTGGAGACAGGGAAGGGAAGAAAAACTGTTTTTT	15	TRBV7-2	TRBJ1-4	NA	TRBD1
CASSLGQGRWTEAFF	TGTGCCAGCAGCTTGGGACAGGGGCGATGGACTGAAGCTTTCTTT	15	TRBV5-8	TRBJ1-1	many	TRBD1
CASSLRMETEAFF	TGTGCCAGCAGCCTTAGGATGGAGACTGAAGCTTTCTTT	13	TRBV7-8	TRBJ1-1	NA	NA
CASSGTGTVYNEQFF	TGTGCCAGCAGCGGAACCGGGACAGTCTACAATGAGCAGTTCTTC	15	TRBV2	TRBJ2-1	few	TRBD1
CASSLGVAETQYF	TGTGCCAGCAGCTTAGGGGTAGCGGAGACCCAGTACTTC	13	TRBV7-6	TRBJ2-5	many	NA
CASSPGLASDEQFF	TGTGCCAGCAGCCCGGGACTAGCTTCCGATGAGCAGTTCTTC	14	TRBV3-1	TRBJ2-1	NA	TRBD2
CASSLYGQSKNIQYF	TGCGCCAGCAGCCTCTACGGACAGTCCAAAAACATTCAGTACTTC	15	TRBV5-1	TRBJ2-4	NA	NA
CASSHRGETQYF	TGCGCCAGCAGCCACAGGGGAGAGACCCAGTACTTC	12	TRBV5-1	TRBJ2-5	many	TRBD1